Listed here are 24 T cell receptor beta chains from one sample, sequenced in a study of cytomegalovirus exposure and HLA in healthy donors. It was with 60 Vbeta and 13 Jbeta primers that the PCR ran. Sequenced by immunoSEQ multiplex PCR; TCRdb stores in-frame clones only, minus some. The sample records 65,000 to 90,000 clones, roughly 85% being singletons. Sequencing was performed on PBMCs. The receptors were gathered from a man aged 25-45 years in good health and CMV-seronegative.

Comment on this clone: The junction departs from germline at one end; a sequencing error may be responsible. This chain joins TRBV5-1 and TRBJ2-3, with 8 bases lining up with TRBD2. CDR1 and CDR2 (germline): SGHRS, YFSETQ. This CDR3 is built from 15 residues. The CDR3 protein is CASSFASGGTDAQYF. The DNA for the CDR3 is TGCGCCAGCAGCTTCGCCAGCGGGGGAACAGATGCGCAGTATTTT.

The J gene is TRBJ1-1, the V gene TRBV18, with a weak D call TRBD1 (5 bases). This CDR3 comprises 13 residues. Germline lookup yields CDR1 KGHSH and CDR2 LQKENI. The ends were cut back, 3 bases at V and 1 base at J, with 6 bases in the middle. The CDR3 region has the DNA TGTGCCAGCTCACCGCAGGGGAACACTGAAGCTTTCTTT. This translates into CASSPQGNTEAFF.

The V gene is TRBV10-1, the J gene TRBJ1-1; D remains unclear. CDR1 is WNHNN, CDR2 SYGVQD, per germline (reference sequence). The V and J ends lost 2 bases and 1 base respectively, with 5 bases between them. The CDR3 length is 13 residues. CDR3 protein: CASSEQANTEAFF. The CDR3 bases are TGCGCCAGCAGTGAGCAGGCGAACACTGAAGCTTTCTTT.

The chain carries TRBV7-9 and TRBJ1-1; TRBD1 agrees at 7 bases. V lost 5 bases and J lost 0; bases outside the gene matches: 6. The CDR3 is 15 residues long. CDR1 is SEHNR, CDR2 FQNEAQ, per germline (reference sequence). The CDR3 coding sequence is TGTGCCAGCAGCCGCGGGACAGCCATGAACACTGAAGCTTTCTTT. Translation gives CASSRGTAMNTEAFF. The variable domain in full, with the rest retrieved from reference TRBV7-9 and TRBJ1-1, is DTGVSQNPRHKITKRGQNVTFRCDPISEHNRLYWYRQTLGQGPEFLTYFQNEAQLEKSRLLSDRFSAERPKGSFSTLEIQRTEQGDSAMYLCASSRGTAMNTEAFFGQGTRLTVV.

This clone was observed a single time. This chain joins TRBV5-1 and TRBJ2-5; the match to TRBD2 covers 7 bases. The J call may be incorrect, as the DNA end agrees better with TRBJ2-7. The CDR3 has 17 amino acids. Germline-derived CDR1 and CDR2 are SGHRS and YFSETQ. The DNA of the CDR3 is TGCGCCAGCAGCTGGGTGGGGGGGAATCTCAACTCCTACGAGCAGTACTTC. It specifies CASSWVGGNLNSYEQYF.

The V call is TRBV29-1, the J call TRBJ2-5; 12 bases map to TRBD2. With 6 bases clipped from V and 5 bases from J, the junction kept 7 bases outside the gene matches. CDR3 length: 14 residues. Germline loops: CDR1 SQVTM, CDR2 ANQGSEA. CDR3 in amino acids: CSVTSGGLLETQYF. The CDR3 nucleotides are TGCAGCGTGACTAGCGGGGGCCTTCTTGAGACCCAGTACTTC.

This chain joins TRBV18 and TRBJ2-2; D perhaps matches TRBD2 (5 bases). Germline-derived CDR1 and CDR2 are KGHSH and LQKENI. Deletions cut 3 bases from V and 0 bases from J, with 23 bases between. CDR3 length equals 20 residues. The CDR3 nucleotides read TGTGCCAGCTCACCTCCCCTCATCCTACCGGGGATCGCGAACACCGGGGAGCTGTTTTTT. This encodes CASSPPLILPGIANTGELFF. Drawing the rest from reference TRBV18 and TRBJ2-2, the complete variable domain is NAGVMQNPRHLVRRRGQEARLRCSPMKGHSHVYWYRQLPEEGLKFMVYLQKENIIDESGMPKERFSAEFPKEGPSILRIQQVVRGDSAAYFCASSPPLILPGIANTGELFFGEGSRLTVL.

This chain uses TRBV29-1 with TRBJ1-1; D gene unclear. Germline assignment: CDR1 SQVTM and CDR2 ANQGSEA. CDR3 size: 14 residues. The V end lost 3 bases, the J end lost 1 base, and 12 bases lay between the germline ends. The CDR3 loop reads CSVEAASRNTEAFF. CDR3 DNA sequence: TGCAGCGTTGAGGCGGCCAGCCGGAACACTGAAGCTTTCTTT.

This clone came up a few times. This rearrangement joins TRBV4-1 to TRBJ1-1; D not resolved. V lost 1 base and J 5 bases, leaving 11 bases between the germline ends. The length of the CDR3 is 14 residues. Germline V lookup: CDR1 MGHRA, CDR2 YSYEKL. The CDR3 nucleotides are TGCGCCAGCAGCCAAGGGCTGCGCAGGACTGAAGCTTTCTTT. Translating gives CASSQGLRRTEAFF.

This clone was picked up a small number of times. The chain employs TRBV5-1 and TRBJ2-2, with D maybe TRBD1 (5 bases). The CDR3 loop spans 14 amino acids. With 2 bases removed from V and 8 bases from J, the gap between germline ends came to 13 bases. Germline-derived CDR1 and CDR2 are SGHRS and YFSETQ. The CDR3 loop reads CASSFYQTEGELFF. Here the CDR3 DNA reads TGCGCCAGCAGCTTTTATCAGACAGAAGGGGAGCTGTTTTTT. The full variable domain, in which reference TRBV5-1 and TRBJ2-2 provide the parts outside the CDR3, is KAGVTQTPRYLIKTRGQQVTLSCSPISGHRSVSWYQQTPGQGLQFLFEYFSETQRNKGNFPGRFSGRQFSNSRSEMNVSTLELGDSALYLCASSFYQTEGELFFGEGSRLTVL.

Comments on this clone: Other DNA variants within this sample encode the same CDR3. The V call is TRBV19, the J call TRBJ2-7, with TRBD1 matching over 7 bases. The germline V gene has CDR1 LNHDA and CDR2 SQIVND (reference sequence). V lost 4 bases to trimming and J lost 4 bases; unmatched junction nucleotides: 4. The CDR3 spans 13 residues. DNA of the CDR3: TGTGCCAGTAGTACAAGACAGGGTTACGAGCAGTACTTC. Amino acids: CASSTRQGYEQYF. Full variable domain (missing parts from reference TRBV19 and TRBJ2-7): DGGITQSPKYLFRKEGQNVTLSCEQNLNHDAMYWYRQDPGQGLRLIYYSQIVNDFQKGDIAEGYSVSREKKESFPLTVTSAQKNPTAFYLCASSTRQGYEQYFGPGTRLTVT.

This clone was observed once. CDR3 sequence reads: CASSQDLQGGEQYF. For the CDR3, the DNA is TGCGCCAGCAGCCAAGATTTGCAGGGGGGCGAGCAGTACTTC. V usage is TRBV4-3 and J usage is TRBJ2-7, with D possibly matching TRBD1 (7 bases). Germline V gives CDR1 LGHNA, CDR2 YSLEER. Trimming left V 0 bases short and J 6 bases short, with 12 bases between. The CDR3 loop spans 14 amino acids.

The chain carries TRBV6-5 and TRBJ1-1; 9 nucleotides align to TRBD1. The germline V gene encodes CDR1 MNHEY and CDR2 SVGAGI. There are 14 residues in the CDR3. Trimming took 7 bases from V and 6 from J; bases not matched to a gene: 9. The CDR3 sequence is CASKRDRVFPEAFF. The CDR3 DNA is TGTGCCAGCAAACGGGACAGGGTGTTCCCTGAAGCTTTCTTT.

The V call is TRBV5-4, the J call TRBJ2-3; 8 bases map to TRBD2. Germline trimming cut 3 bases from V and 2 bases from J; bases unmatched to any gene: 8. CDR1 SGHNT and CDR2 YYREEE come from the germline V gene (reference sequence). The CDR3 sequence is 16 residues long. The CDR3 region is CASSYAAGGSTDTQYF. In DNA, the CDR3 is TGTGCCAGCAGCTATGCGGCGGGGGGATCCACAGATACGCAGTATTTT.

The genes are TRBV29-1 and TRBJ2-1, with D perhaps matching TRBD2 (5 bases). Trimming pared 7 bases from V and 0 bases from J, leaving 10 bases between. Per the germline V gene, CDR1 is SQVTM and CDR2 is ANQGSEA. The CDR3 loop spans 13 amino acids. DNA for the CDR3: TGCAGCGGGTTGACTAACTCCTACAATGAGCAGTTCTTC. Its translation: CSGLTNSYNEQFF.

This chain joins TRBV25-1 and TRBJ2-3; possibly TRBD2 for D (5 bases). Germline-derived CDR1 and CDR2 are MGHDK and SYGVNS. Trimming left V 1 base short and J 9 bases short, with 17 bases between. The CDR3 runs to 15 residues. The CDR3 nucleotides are TGTGCCAGCAGTGAATTGCGAGGAGGATTCGACACGCAGTATTTT. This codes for CASSELRGGFDTQYF.

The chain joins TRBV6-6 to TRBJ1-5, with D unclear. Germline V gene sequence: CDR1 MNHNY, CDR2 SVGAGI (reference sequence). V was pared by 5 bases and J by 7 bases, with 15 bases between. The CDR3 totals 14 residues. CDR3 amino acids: CASSPLTTRQPQHF. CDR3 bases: TGTGCCAGCAGTCCACTAACCACTAGGCAGCCCCAGCATTTT.

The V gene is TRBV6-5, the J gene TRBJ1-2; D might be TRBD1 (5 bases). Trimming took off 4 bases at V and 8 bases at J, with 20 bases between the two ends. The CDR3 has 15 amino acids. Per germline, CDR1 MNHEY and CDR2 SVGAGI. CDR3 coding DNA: TGTGCCAGCAGTTCACGGACGGGACTGTCTTGCGGCTACACCTTC. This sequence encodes CASSSRTGLSCGYTF.

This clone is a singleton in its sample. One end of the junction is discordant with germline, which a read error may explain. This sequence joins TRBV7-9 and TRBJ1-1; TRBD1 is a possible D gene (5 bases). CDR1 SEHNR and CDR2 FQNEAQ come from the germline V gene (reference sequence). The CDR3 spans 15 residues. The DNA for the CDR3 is TGTCCCAGCAGCGACCGGGTCGTAAGGGGCACTGAAGCTTTCTTT. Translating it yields CPSSDRVVRGTEAFF.

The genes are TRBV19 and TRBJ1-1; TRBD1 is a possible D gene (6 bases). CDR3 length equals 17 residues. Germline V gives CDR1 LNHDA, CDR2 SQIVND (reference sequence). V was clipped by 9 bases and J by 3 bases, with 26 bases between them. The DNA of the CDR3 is TGTGCCAGCCGGTCTTTGACAGGCGGCGGCGTGGACACTGAAGCTTTCTTT. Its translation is CASRSLTGGGVDTEAFF.

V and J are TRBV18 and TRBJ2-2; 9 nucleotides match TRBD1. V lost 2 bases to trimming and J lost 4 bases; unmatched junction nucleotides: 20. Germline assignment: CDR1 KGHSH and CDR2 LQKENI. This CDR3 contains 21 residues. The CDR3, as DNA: TGTGCCAGCTCACCAAAGTGGCTCGGTCGGAGGACAGGGGAGACCACCGGGGAGCTGTTTTTT. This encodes CASSPKWLGRRTGETTGELFF.

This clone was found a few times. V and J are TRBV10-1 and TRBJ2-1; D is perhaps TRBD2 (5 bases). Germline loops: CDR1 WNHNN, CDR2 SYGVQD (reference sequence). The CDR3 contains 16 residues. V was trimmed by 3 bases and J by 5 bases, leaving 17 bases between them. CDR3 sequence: CASSDNSAHVDNEQFF. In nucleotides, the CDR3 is TGCGCCAGCAGTGATAATAGCGCCCACGTAGACAATGAGCAGTTCTTC.

The CDR3 here is CASRRTDNEQFF. The CDR3, as DNA: TGTGCCAGCAGGCGGACAGACAATGAGCAGTTCTTC. The V call is TRBV2, the J call TRBJ2-1, with a weak D call TRBD1 (6 bases). Trimming took 6 bases from V and 5 from J, leaving 8 bases between them. The germline V gene encodes CDR1 SNHLY and CDR2 FYNNEI. The CDR3 sequence is 12 residues long.

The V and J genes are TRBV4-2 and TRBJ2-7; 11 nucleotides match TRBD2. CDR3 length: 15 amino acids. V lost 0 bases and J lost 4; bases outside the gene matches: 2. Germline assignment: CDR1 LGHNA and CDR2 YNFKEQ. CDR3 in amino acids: CASSQEVAGGYEQYF. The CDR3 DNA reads TGTGCCAGCAGCCAAGAAGTAGCGGGAGGGTACGAGCAGTACTTC.